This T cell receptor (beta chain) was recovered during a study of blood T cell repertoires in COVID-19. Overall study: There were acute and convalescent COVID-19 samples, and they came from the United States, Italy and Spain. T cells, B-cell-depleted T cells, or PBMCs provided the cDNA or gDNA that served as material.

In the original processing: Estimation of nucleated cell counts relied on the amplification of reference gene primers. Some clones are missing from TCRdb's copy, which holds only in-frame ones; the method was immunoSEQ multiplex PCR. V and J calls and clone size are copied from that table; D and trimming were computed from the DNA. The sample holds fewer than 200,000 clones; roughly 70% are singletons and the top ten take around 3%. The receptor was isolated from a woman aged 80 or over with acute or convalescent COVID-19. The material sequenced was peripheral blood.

The CDR3 here is CASSSAGQAGRFYGYTF. Written as DNA, the CDR3 is TGTGCCAGCAGTTCTGCTGGACAGGCCGGCCGGTTCTATGGCTACACCTTC. The chain recombines TRBV28 with TRBJ1-2; 7 nucleotides match TRBD1. Germline CDR1 reads MDHEN; CDR2 reads SYDVKM. V lost 4 bases to trimming and J lost 4 bases; unmatched junction nucleotides: 15. There are 17 residues in the CDR3.